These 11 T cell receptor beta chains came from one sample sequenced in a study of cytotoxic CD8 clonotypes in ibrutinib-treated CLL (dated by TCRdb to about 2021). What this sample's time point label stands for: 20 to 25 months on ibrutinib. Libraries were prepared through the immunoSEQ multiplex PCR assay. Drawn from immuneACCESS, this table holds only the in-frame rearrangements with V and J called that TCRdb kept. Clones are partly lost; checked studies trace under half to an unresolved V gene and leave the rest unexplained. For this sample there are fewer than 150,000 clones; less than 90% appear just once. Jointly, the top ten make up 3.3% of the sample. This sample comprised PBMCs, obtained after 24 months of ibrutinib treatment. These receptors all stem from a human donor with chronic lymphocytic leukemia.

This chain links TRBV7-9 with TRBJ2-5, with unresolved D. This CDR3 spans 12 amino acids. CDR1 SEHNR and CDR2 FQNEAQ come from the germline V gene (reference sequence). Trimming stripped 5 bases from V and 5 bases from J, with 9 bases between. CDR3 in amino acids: CASSLGVETQYF. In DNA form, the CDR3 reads TGTGCCAGCAGCCTAGGAGTTGAGACCCAGTACTTC.

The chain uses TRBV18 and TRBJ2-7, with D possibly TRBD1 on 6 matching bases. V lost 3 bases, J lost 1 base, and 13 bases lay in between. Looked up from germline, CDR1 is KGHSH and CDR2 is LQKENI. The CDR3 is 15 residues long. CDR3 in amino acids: CASSPGTGWSYEQYF. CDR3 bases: TGTGCCAGCTCACCGGGCACAGGGTGGTCCTACGAGCAGTACTTC.

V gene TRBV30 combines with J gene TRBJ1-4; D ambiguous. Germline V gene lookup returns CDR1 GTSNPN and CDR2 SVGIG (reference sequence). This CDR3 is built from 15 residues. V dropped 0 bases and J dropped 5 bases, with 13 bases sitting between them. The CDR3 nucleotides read TGTGCCTGGAGTGTAAGCGGGTCCAGGAATGAAAAACTGTTTTTT. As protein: CAWSVSGSRNEKLFF.

The CDR3 region is CASSAKSSGGNTGELFF. For the CDR3, the DNA is TGTGCCAGCAGCGCCAAATCTAGCGGGGGGAACACCGGGGAGCTGTTTTTT. The rearrangement uses TRBV9 and TRBJ2-2; TRBD2 aligns across 10 bases. The CDR3 is 17 residues long. The germline V gene encodes CDR1 SGDLS and CDR2 YYNGEE. J gave up 1 base and V 3 bases, and 6 bases lay outside the gene matches.

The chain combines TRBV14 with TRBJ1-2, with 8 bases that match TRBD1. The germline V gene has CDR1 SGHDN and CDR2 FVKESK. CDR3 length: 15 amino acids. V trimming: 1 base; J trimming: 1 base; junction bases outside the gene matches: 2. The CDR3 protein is CASSQGTGYNYGYTF. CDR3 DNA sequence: TGTGCCAGCAGCCAAGGGACAGGGTATAACTATGGCTACACCTTC. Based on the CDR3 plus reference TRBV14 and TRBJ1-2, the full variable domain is EAGVTQFPSHSVIEKGQTVTLRCDPISGHDNLYWYRRVMGKEIKFLLHFVKESKQDESGMPNNRFLAERTGGTYSTLKVQPAELEDSGVYFCASSQGTGYNYGYTFGSGTRLTVV.

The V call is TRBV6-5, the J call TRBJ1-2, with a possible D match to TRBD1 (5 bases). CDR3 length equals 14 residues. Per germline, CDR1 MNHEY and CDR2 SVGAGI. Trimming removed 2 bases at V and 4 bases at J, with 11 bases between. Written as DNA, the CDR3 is TGTGCCAGCAGTTACCGACAGCCCCTCTATGGCTACACCTTC. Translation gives CASSYRQPLYGYTF.

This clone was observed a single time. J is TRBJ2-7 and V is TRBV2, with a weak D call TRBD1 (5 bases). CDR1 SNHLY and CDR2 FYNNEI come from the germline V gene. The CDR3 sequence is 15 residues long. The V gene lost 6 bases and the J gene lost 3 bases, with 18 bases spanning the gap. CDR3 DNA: TGTGCCAGCAGCTTTGCCGCTTCAGGACACTACGAGCAGTACTTC. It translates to CASSFAASGHYEQYF.

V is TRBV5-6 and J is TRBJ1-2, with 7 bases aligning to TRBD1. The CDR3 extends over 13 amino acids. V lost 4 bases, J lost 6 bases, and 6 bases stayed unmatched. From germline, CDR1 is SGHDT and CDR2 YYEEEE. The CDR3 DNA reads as TGTGCCAGCAGCCAGGACAGGTCCAATGGCTACACCTTC. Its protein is CASSQDRSNGYTF.

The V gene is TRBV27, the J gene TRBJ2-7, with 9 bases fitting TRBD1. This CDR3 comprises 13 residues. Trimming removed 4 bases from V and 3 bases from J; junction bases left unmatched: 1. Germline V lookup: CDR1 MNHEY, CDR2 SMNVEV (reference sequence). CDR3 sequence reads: CASSWDRDYEQYF. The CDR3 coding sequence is TGTGCCAGCAGTTGGGACAGGGACTACGAGCAGTACTTC.

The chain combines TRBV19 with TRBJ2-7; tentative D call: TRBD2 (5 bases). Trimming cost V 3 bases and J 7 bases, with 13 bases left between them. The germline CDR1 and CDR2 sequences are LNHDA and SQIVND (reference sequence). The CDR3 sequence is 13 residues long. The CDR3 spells CASSMPAQREQYF. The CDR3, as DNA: TGTGCCAGTAGTATGCCAGCCCAGCGGGAGCAGTACTTC.

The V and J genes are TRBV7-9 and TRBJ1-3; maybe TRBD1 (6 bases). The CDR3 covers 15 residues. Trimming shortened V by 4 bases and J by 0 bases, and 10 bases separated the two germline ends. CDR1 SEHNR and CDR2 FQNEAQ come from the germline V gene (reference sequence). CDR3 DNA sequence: TGTGCCAGCAGCTCAAGACAGGACTCTGGAAACACCATATATTTT. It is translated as CASSSRQDSGNTIYF.